Listed below are T cell receptor beta chains from one sample, sequenced in a study of blood T cells in healthy people across ages. TCRdb re-analysed the 5' RACE reads in MiXCR, keeping a single row per CDR3 protein. The sample consists of 1.5 million to 2 million distinct CDR3 sequences, approximately 32% of them appearing once. What was sequenced was blood. Every receptor here comes from a woman in her twenties or thirties in good health. The CDR3 runs from the conserved cysteine through the conserved F or W. A D gene is named only where the DNA matches it firmly. Clone size is stated in some rows and not others, as once, few, many or a class when expanded.

cdr3_aa cdr3_nt clone_size j_call d_call v_call
CASSHQRDSAYNEQFF TGTGCCAGCAGCCATCAGCGGGACAGCGCCTACAATGAGCAGTTCTTC few TRBJ2-1 - TRBV4-2
CSATSSRVGSAEQYF TGCAGTGCTACCTCCTCGAGGGTTGGGAGTGCCGAGCAGTACTTC once TRBJ2-7 - TRBV20-1
CASSSQDRGHHEQYF TGTGCCAGCAGTAGCCAGGACAGGGGTCACCACGAGCAGTACTTC - TRBJ2-7 TRBD1 TRBV7-9
CASSVGGTSGGPYNEQFF TGTGCCAGCAGCGTAGGAGGGACTAGCGGGGGCCCGTACAATGAGCAGTTCTTC few TRBJ2-1 TRBD2 TRBV9
CASSDQGNEQYF TGTGCCAGCAGTGATCAGGGGAATGAGCAGTACTTC - TRBJ2-7 - TRBV6-1
CASSRDGTSVNEQFF TGTGCCAGCTCCCGAGATGGGACTAGCGTCAATGAGCAGTTCTTC few TRBJ2-1 TRBD2 TRBV18
CASSGPYTDTQYF TGTGCCAGCAGTGGCCCTTACACAGATACGCAGTATTTT few TRBJ2-3 - TRBV6-1
CASSYSAGGLVDTQYF TGTGCCAGCAGTTACTCGGCGGGGGGGCTCGTAGATACGCAGTATTTT - TRBJ2-3 TRBD2 TRBV6-6
CASSVGGTAFDEQYF TGTGCCAGCAGCGTAGGAGGGACAGCCTTCGACGAGCAGTACTTC few TRBJ2-7 TRBD1 TRBV9
CASSLRTGGITEAFF TGTGCCAGCAGTCTTAGGACAGGGGGCATCACTGAAGCTTTCTTT few TRBJ1-1 TRBD1 TRBV12-3/TRBV12-4